This entry lists 25 T cell receptor beta chains sequenced from one sample in a study of tumor-infiltrating lymphocytes in primary liver carcinoma. TCR beta cDNA was made from 500 ng total RNA with a constant-region primer. ARM-PCR, slightly modified, supplied the TCR beta libraries through three nested multiplex PCR rounds. TRBV1-TRBV30 forward primers paired with a C-beta reverse primer were used in the first two PCR rounds, which ran approximately 10 cycles each. Using its own MiXCR run on the multiplex PCR reads, TCRdb lists one record per CDR3 protein. Among 80,000 to 100,000 distinct CDR3 sequences listed, around 68% were seen once. The tissue used was unsorted bulk material of about 19-33 mg. RNA and DNA were co-extracted from it with the AllPrep DNA/RNA mini kit. Sequences were obtained from tumor-adjacent normal liver tissue. These receptors were taken from a man aged 35 to 55 with primary liver carcinoma and hepatitis B virus infection.

This clonotype was recorded at least ten times. The chain links TRBV5-5 to TRBJ2-1; a possible D gene is TRBD2 (6 bases). CDR3 length: 13 amino acids. Trimming cost V 2 bases and J 9 bases, with 12 bases left between them. CDR1 and CDR2 from the germline V gene are SGHKS and YYEKEE (reference sequence). CDR3 DNA sequence: TGTGCCAGCAGCTTAACTAGCCTCGGTGAGCAGTTCTTC. This encodes CASSLTSLGEQFF.

This clonotype was seen just once. Relative to the germline gene, one junction end is altered; a read error may explain this. V and J are TRBV4-1 and TRBJ2-7, with D perhaps TRBD1 (6 bases). Germline V lookup: CDR1 MGHRA, CDR2 YSYEKL. This CDR3 comprises 16 residues. CDR3 in amino acids: CTSSEGVQGSYYEQYF. Here the CDR3 DNA reads TGCACCAGCAGCGAAGGAGTACAGGGTTCCTACTACGAGCAGTACTTC.

The V gene is TRBV11-2, the J gene TRBJ1-2, with D uncertain. The germline V and J ends were trimmed by 7 bases and 6 bases, with 15 bases remaining between them. The germline V gene encodes CDR1 SGHAT and CDR2 FQNNGV. The CDR3 is 13 amino acids. CDR3 region: CASITGPLNGYTF. The CDR3 DNA reads as TGTGCCAGCATCACTGGTCCGTTAAATGGCTACACCTTC.

The table lists this clonotype with many counts. V gene TRBV4-1 combines with J gene TRBJ2-5; D is tentatively TRBD1 or TRBD2 (6 bases each). CDR1 is MGHRA, CDR2 YSYEKL, per germline. Trimming pared 7 bases from V and 2 bases from J, leaving 20 bases between. The CDR3 loop spans 16 amino acids. CDR3: CASTKEGVPLQETQYF. In DNA form, the CDR3 reads TGCGCCAGCACAAAGGAGGGGGTCCCTCTACAAGAGACCCAGTACTTC.

A word on this clonotype: Since a much larger clone is just one base distant, this may be a read error. The chain recombines TRBV11-2 with TRBJ2-2, with D possibly being TRBD2 (6 bases). There are 13 residues in the CDR3. Germline V CDR1 and CDR2: SGHAT, FQNNGV. The CDR3 sequence is CAAGRGNAGELFF. The DNA for the CDR3 is TGTGCCGCGGGACGGGGGAACGCCGGGGAGCTGTTTTTT. The full variable domain, with the rest looked up from reference TRBV11-2 and TRBJ2-2, is EAGVAQSPRYKIIEKRQSVAFWCNPISGHATLYWYQQILGQGPKLLIQFQNNGVVDDSQLPKDRFSAERLKGVDSTLKIQPAKLEDSAVYLCAAGRGNAGELFFGEGSRLTVL.

At least ten counts were recorded for this clonotype. This chain uses TRBV28 with TRBJ1-5, with TRBD1 identical over 10 bases. CDR3 length: 16 residues. Germline CDR1 reads MDHEN; CDR2 reads SYDVKM. V lost 6 bases, J lost 3 bases, and 8 bases stayed unmatched. CDR3 in DNA: TGTGCCAGCAGGATGACAGGGGGCTTTAACAATCAGCCCCAGCATTTT. Residues: CASRMTGGFNNQPQHF. The entire variable domain, with the rest obtained from reference TRBV28 and TRBJ1-5, is as follows: DVKVTQSSRYLVKRTGEKVFLECVQDMDHENMFWYRQDPGLGLRLIYFSYDVKMKEKGDIPEGYSVSREKKERFSLILESASTNQTSMYLCASRMTGGFNNQPQHFGDGTRLSIL.

The chain carries TRBV11-2 and TRBJ2-7; no clear D gene. Trimming took off 8 bases at V and 2 bases at J, with 19 bases between the two ends. Germline CDR1 SGHAT, CDR2 FQNNGV. The CDR3 has 15 amino acids. The DNA for the CDR3 is TGTGCCAGCTGCTCGAGCTGGGTCGGTCCCTACGAGCAGTACTTC. It is translated as CASCSSWVGPYEQYF.

This clonotype was seen only a few times. In this CDR3 the conserved last residue, phenylalanine or tryptophan, is missing, so a read error is likely. The chain uses TRBV29-1 and TRBJ1-1; tentative D call: TRBD1 (5 bases). The V and J ends lost 6 bases and 2 bases respectively, with 13 bases between them. In germline, CDR1 is SQVTM, CDR2 ANQGSEA. There are 13 residues in the CDR3. The CDR3 reads CSVAQQVNTEAFL. DNA for the CDR3: TGCAGCGTCGCCCAACAGGTTAACACTGAAGCTTTCTTA.

Note on this clonotype: Germline and junction disagree at one end, which may indicate a read error. The J gene is TRBJ2-7, the V gene TRBV11-2, with D possibly being TRBD2 (5 bases). CDR1 SGHAT and CDR2 FQNNGV come from the germline V gene. CDR3 size: 15 residues. The CDR3 DNA follows: TGTGCCGGCAGCCCCGGCTGGACTCTACCCTACGAGCAGTACTTC. This codes for CAGSPGWTLPYEQYF.

As for this clonotype: This may be a read error, as it is one base from a much larger clone. This chain links TRBV6-5 with TRBJ2-7; 10 bases are a match to TRBD2. Germline V gives CDR1 MNHEY, CDR2 SVGAGI. With 5 bases clipped from V and 5 bases from J, the junction kept 9 bases outside the gene matches. CDR3 length equals 15 residues. Written as DNA, the CDR3 is TGTGCCAGCAGTCTACTAGCGGGATGGTTCCACGAGCAGTACTTC. It specifies CASSLLAGWFHEQYF.

The V call is TRBV11-1, the J call TRBJ2-2, with D maybe TRBD1 (8 bases). This CDR3 is built from 15 residues. V lost 5 bases, J lost 8 bases, and 18 bases lay in between. Germline assignment: CDR1 SGHAT and CDR2 FQDESV (reference sequence). The CDR3 sequence is CASSPDREGTGELFF. CDR3 DNA sequence: TGTGCCAGCAGCCCGGACAGGGAGGGCACGGGGGAGCTGTTTTTT.

This clonotype was seen a few times. A much larger clonotype is one base distant, so this may be a read error. The gene calls are TRBV6-1 and TRBJ2-3; D might be TRBD1 (6 bases). Germline V gene data show CDR1 as MNHNS and CDR2 as SASEGT. CDR3 length: 14 residues. The CDR3 is CASGAYRVQDMQYF. The CDR3 region has the DNA TGTGCCAGCGGAGCATACAGGGTGCAAGATATGCAGTATTTT.

On this clonotype itself: At one end, the junction sequence differs from germline, possibly due to a read error. This sequence joins TRBV11-3 and TRBJ1-1; no reliable D call. CDR1 SGHNT and CDR2 YENEEA come from the germline V gene. This CDR3 is built from 14 residues. In DNA form, the CDR3 reads TGTGTCAGCAGCCTCGGTCGGACGAACACTGAAGCTTTCTTT. It specifies CVSSLGRTNTEAFF.

A word on this clonotype: The CDR3 end shows no conserved phenylalanine or tryptophan, and so a read error is likely. V is TRBV4-1 and J is TRBJ2-1; D unresolved. The CDR3 runs 12 residues. Per germline, CDR1 MGHRA and CDR2 YSYEKL. The CDR3 DNA reads TGCGCCTGCAGCCTTTATGACAATGAGCAGTTCTAC. This translates into CACSLYDNEQFY.

This clonotype has a count of ten or more. The chain carries TRBV10-3 and TRBJ1-6; TRBD1 aligns across 8 bases. This CDR3 contains 16 residues. V was pared by 2 bases and J by 6 bases, with 6 bases of the junction left unmatched. Germline loops: CDR1 ENHRY, CDR2 SYGVKD. This chain's CDR3 is CAISEPTGQGNSPLHF. The CDR3 coding sequence is TGTGCCATCAGTGAGCCAACCGGACAGGGTAATTCACCCCTCCACTTT.

CDR3 nucleotides: TGTGCCAGCAGCTTGGCCCGGGGGGCCTACGAGCAGTACTTC. Translation gives CASSLARGAYEQYF. The chain recombines TRBV11-2 with TRBJ2-7, with 7 nucleotides matching TRBD2. Germline V gene data show CDR1 as SGHAT and CDR2 as FQNNGV. Unmatched junction bases numbered 4, after V lost 3 bases and J lost 2 bases. The CDR3 is 14 residues long.

V is TRBV11-2 and J is TRBJ2-3; D remains unclear. The closer fit of TRBJ1-5 to the DNA end suggests the J call may be wrong. The CDR3 spans 16 residues. Germline V lookup: CDR1 SGHAT, CDR2 FQNNGV. For the CDR3, the DNA is TGTGCCAGCAGCTCGGGAACTTTGGAGGTTGGAGATATGCAGCATTTT. It yields the protein CASSSGTLEVGDMQHF.

Details on this clonotype: It may be a read error: a sequence one base away is much more abundant. The gene calls are TRBV4-1 and TRBJ2-7; D not certain. The CDR3 extends over 12 amino acids. V lost 1 base to trimming and J lost 5 bases, with 6 bases between them. The germline V gene has CDR1 MGHRA and CDR2 YSYEKL. CDR3 bases: TGCGCCAGCAGCCAAGGACGGAACGAGCAGTACTTC. This sequence encodes CASSQGRNEQYF.

This clonotype has at least ten counts. The chain carries TRBV12-5 and TRBJ2-2, with TRBD1 matching over 7 bases. CDR1 LGHNT and CDR2 FRNRAP come from the germline V gene. This CDR3 spans 16 amino acids. J gave up 0 bases and V 5 bases, and 6 bases lay outside the gene matches. The CDR3 here is CASGPTGVANTGELFF. In nucleotides, the CDR3 is TGTGCTAGTGGTCCAACAGGGGTGGCGAACACCGGGGAGCTGTTTTTT.

This chain links TRBV11-2 with TRBJ2-1, with TRBD2 as a possible D gene (5 bases). This CDR3 has 15 amino acids. V lost 9 bases, J lost 0 bases, and 15 bases lay in between. Germline CDR1 SGHAT, CDR2 FQNNGV. CDR3 protein: CARSPSMSSYNEQFF. For the CDR3, the DNA is TGTGCCAGAAGTCCTAGCATGAGCTCCTACAATGAGCAGTTCTTC.

This clonotype appeared many times. The chain uses TRBV6-1 and TRBJ2-3; D unclear. V lost 6 bases and J lost 4, with 11 bases in between. Germline V gene data show CDR1 as MNHNS and CDR2 as SASEGT. CDR3 length: 13 residues. CDR3 sequence (DNA): TGTGCCAGCAGCAAATCCTCACCAGATACGCAGTATTTT. Translation gives CASSKSSPDTQYF.

This clonotype showed up just once. Since no conserved phenylalanine or tryptophan closes the CDR3, a read error is the likely cause. The DNA is left out, because the CDR3 cannot be placed on it with certainty; the CDR3 is given as TCRdb lists it. This chain connects TRBV11-3 to TRBJ2-1. Germline V CDR1 and CDR2: SGHNT, YENEEA. The CDR3 is 14 amino acids long, termini counted. This chain's CDR3 is CASSLVWISNEQLL.

With respect to this clonotype: A much larger clone lies one base from this, so it may be a read error. V and J are TRBV6-5 and TRBJ2-5; 7 positions match TRBD1. V shed 7 bases and J 9 bases; nucleotides not matched to a gene: 11. The length of the CDR3 is 13 residues. The germline CDR1 and CDR2 sequences are MNHEY and SVGAGI. CDR3 coding DNA: TGTGCCAGCAATTTACAGGGGCCAGGGGCCCAGTACTTC. This codes for CASNLQGPGAQYF.

Comments on this clonotype: A much larger clone differs from this one at a single base, so this may be a read error. V usage is TRBV14 and J usage is TRBJ2-5; D call uncertain. Germline CDR1 reads SGHDN; CDR2 reads FVKESK. CDR3 size: 17 residues. The CDR3 loop is CAGSQDHAPEFQETQYF. CDR3 in DNA: TGTGCCGGCAGCCAAGACCACGCCCCGGAGTTCCAAGAGACCCAGTACTTC.

Turning to this clonotype: Since the CDR3 does not end with the conserved phenylalanine or tryptophan, this likely comes from a read error. This chain uses TRBV6-6 with TRBJ2-3; 8 bases are shared with TRBD1. Germline V lookup: CDR1 MNHNY, CDR2 SVGAGI (reference sequence). This CDR3 spans 17 amino acids. CDR3 region: CASTYVWVRGLTDTQYL. The CDR3 DNA is TGTGCCAGCACTTACGTCTGGGTCAGGGGGCTGACAGATACGCAGTATTTG.